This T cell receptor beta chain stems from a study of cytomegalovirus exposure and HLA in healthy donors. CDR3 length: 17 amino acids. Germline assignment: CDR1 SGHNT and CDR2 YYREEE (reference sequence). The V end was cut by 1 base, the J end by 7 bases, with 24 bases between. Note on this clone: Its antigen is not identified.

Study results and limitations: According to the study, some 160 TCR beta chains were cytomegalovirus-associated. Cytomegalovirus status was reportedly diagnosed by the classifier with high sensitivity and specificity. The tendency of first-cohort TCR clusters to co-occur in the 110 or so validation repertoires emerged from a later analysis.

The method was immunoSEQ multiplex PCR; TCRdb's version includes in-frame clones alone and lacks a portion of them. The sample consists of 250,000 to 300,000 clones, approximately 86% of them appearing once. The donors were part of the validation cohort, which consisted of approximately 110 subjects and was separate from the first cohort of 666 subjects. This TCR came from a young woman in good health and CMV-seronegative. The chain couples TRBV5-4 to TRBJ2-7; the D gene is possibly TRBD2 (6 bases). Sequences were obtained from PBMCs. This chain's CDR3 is CASSLTLRGPKGREQYF. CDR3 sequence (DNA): TGTGCCAGCAGCTTGACGCTTCGTGGGCCGAAGGGGAGGGAGCAGTACTTC.